The entry below gives a single TCR beta chain sequence along with its context. These data are taken from a study of T cell changes during pregnancy in multiple sclerosis. Sequencing was performed with immunoSEQ multiplex PCR; in TCRdb, only in-frame clones are kept and a portion is missing. The table includes roughly 37,000 clones, 92% detected once. The CDR3 contains 16 residues. Germline V gives CDR1 SGHDT, CDR2 YYEEEE. The ends lost 3 bases at V and 6 bases at J; junction bases unmatched: 11. The chain carries TRBV5-6 and TRBJ2-1, with 8 bases lining up with TRBD2. Sequencing used CD8+ T cells from peripheral blood mononuclear cells, obtained before pregnancy. This TCR was sampled from a female donor with multiple sclerosis, enrolled in a pregnancy study. CDR3 sequence (DNA): TGTGCCAGCAGCTCTCCCGGGACTAGTCAGGCCAATGAGCAGTTCTTC. This translates into CASSSPGTSQANEQFF. Looking up the rest from reference TRBV5-6 and TRBJ2-1 gives the full variable domain: DAGVTQSPTHLIKTRGQQVTLRCSPKSGHDTVSWYQQALGQGPQFIFQYYEEEERQRGNFPDRFSGHQFPNYSSELNVNALLLGDSALYLCASSSPGTSQANEQFFGPGTRLTVL.